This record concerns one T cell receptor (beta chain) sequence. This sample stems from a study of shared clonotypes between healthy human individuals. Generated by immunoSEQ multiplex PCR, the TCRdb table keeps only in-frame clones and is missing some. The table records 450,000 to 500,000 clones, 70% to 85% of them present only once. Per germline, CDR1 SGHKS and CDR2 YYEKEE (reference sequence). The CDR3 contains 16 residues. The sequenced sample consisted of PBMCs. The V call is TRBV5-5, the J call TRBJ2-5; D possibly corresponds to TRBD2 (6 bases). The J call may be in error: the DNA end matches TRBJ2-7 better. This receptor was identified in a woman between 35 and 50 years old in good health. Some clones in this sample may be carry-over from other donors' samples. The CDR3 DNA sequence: TGTGCCAGCAGCCCACAGTGGAGGGCGGGGCACTACGAGCAGTACTTC. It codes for CASSPQWRAGHYEQYF.